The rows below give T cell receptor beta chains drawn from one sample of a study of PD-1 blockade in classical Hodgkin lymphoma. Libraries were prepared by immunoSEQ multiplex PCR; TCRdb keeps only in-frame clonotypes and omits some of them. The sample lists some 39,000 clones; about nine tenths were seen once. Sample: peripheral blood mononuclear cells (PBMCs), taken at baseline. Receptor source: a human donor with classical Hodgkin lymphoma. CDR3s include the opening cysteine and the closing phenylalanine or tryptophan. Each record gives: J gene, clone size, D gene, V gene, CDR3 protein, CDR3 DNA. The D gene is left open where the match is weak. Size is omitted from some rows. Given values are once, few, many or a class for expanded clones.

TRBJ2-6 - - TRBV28 CASSLTGDPSGANVLTF TGTGCCAGCAGTTTAACGGGGGACCCCTCTGGGGCCAACGTCCTGACTTTC
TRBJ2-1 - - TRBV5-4 CASSLVGSYNEQFF TGTGCCAGCAGCTTGGTCGGCTCCTACAATGAGCAGTTCTTC
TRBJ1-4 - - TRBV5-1 CASSVQGQGNEKLFF TGCGCCAGCAGCGTCCAAGGGCAGGGAAATGAAAAACTGTTTTTT
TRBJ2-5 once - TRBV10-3 CAISESRDSQETQYF TGTGCCATCAGTGAGTCGCGGGACAGTCAAGAGACCCAGTACTTC
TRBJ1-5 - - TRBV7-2 CASSARGNQPQHF TGTGCCAGCAGCGCCCGGGGCAATCAGCCCCAGCATTTT
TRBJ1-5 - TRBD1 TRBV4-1 CASSPGQVNQPQHF TGCGCCAGCAGCCCAGGACAGGTTAATCAGCCCCAGCATTTT
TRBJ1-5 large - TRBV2 CASSDPLVGGPGQPQHF TGTGCCAGCAGTGATCCTTTAGTAGGGGGGCCGGGGCAGCCCCAGCATTTT
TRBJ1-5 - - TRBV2 CASSENSLSSQPQHF TGTGCCAGCAGTGAAAATAGCCTTTCCTCTCAGCCCCAGCATTTT
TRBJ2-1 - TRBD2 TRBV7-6 CASSLGITSGTVPRFF TGTGCCAGCAGCTTAGGTATAACTAGCGGGACGGTCCCCCGTTTCTTC
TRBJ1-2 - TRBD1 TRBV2 CASSRTGDYGYTF TGTGCCAGCAGTCGTACAGGGGACTATGGCTACACCTTC
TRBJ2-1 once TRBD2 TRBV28 CASSQGLAGTSSYNEQFF TGTGCCAGCAGCCAAGGACTAGCGGGGACGAGCTCCTACAATGAGCAGTTCTTC
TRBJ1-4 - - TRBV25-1 CASRTTWDEKLFF TGTGCCAGCAGGACAACCTGGGATGAAAAACTGTTTTTT
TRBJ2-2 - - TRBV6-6 CASSYSGANTGELFF TGTGCCAGCAGTTACTCAGGGGCGAACACCGGGGAGCTGTTTTTT
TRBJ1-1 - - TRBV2 CASRSRGTEAFF TGTGCCAGCAGATCACGGGGGACTGAAGCTTTCTTT
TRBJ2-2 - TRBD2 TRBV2 CASSDGGLADTGELFF TGTGCCAGCAGCGACGGGGGACTAGCGGACACCGGGGAGCTGTTTTTT
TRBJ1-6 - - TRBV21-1 CASRRYYNSPLHF TGTGCCAGCAGGAGATACTATAATTCACCCCTCCACTTT
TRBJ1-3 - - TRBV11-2 CASSPGLWHSGNTIYF TGTGCCAGCAGCCCCGGGTTATGGCACTCTGGAAACACCATATATTTT
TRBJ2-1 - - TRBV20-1 CSAISGLEQFF TGCAGTGCTATATCAGGCCTCGAGCAGTTCTTC
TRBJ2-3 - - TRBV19 CASSTLVRGSNTDTQYF TGTGCCAGTAGTACCCTCGTCCGGGGGTCGAACACAGATACGCAGTATTTT
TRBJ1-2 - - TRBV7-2 CASSFFGSANYGYTF TGTGCCAGCAGCTTCTTCGGGTCAGCTAACTATGGCTACACCTTC
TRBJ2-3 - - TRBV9 CASSVGAPDTQYF TGTGCCAGCAGCGTGGGGGCGCCAGATACGCAGTATTTT